The 25 T cell receptor beta chains presented below share a single source sample, sequenced in a study of blood T cell repertoires in COVID-19. The method was immunoSEQ multiplex PCR; TCRdb's version includes in-frame clones alone and lacks a portion of them. The table records under 200,000 clones, more than 70% of them present only once. The sequenced sample consisted of peripheral blood. These receptors were obtained from a man in his forties or fifties who had recovered from COVID-19.

This clone was detected only once. The chain is built from TRBV15 and TRBJ2-1; perhaps TRBD2 as D (5 bases). The CDR3 contains 15 residues. The V gene's germline CDR1 is LNHNV and CDR2 YYDKDF (reference sequence). V dropped 0 bases and J dropped 0 bases, with 6 bases sitting between them. CDR3 sequence: CATSRDRGSYNEQFF. The DNA for the CDR3 is TGTGCCACCAGCAGAGATCGGGGCTCCTACAATGAGCAGTTCTTC.

The rearrangement joins TRBV10-2 to TRBJ1-4, with D tentatively TRBD1 (6 bases). CDR1 is WSHSY, CDR2 SAAADI, per germline. The V gene lost 0 bases and the J gene lost 8 bases, with 13 bases spanning the gap. The CDR3 sequence is 15 residues long. CDR3: CASSESQGLREKLFF. The CDR3 region has the DNA TGCGCCAGCAGTGAGTCTCAGGGGCTTAGGGAAAAACTGTTTTTT.

This chain links TRBV19 with TRBJ1-1; D call uncertain. The CDR3 totals 13 residues. The germline gives CDR1 LNHDA, CDR2 SQIVND (reference sequence). V lost 4 bases to trimming and J lost 5 bases, with 11 bases between them. The CDR3 here is CASSRGRRTEAFF. The CDR3 region has the DNA TGTGCCAGTAGTAGAGGGAGGCGGACTGAAGCTTTCTTT.

For this clone: This CDR3 is also generated by other DNA sequences in the sample. This chain joins TRBV30 and TRBJ2-5; D not resolved. Germline V gene sequence: CDR1 GTSNPN, CDR2 SVGIG (reference sequence). Trimming stripped 0 bases from V and 5 bases from J, with 4 bases between. The CDR3 loop spans 11 amino acids. CDR3 region: CAWSVRETQYF. CDR3 coding DNA: TGTGCCTGGAGTGTGCGGGAGACCCAGTACTTC.

This clone has only one observation. V is TRBV19 and J is TRBJ2-7; no definite D call. Germline CDR1 LNHDA, CDR2 SQIVND (reference sequence). The CDR3 has 11 residues. The germline V and J ends were trimmed by 4 bases and 3 bases, with 4 bases remaining between them. CDR3 amino acids: CASSTGYEQYF. The CDR3, as DNA: TGTGCCAGTAGTACCGGCTACGAGCAGTACTTC.

V gene TRBV6-6 combines with J gene TRBJ1-1; D is unresolved. Per germline, CDR1 MNHNY and CDR2 SVGAGI (reference sequence). V was cut by 0 bases and J by 5 bases, with 16 bases left in between. This CDR3 is built from 16 residues. CDR3 loop: CASSYSIRGTDTEAFF. CDR3 nucleotides: TGTGCCAGCAGTTACTCTATTCGCGGAACGGATACTGAAGCTTTCTTT.

This sequence joins TRBV18 and TRBJ2-7; D possibly corresponds to TRBD1 (6 bases). Germline V lookup: CDR1 KGHSH, CDR2 LQKENI. Trimming cost V 6 bases and J 7 bases, with 22 bases left between them. This CDR3 spans 15 amino acids. CDR3 in amino acids: CASSLRTDGVGEQYF. The CDR3 nucleotides read TGTGCCAGCTCCCTGAGGACAGATGGGGTTGGGGAGCAGTACTTC.

The chain couples TRBV28 to TRBJ2-7; 8 nucleotides align to TRBD1. The germline V gene encodes CDR1 MDHEN and CDR2 SYDVKM. The CDR3 consists of 14 residues. The V segment lost 6 bases and the J segment 6 bases; nucleotides outside the gene matches: 10. CDR3 sequence reads: CASSLGQVRVEQYF. CDR3 coding DNA: TGTGCCAGCAGCCTGGGACAGGTGCGGGTCGAGCAGTACTTC.

This chain joins TRBV28 and TRBJ2-6; no definite D call. The CDR3 has 15 amino acids. The ends were cut back, 1 base at V and 2 bases at J, with 6 bases in the middle. Per the germline V gene, CDR1 is MDHEN and CDR2 is SYDVKM. The DNA of the CDR3 is TGTGCCAGCAGTTTATTAGTTGCTGGGGCCAACGTCCTGACTTTC. It specifies CASSLLVAGANVLTF.

The gene calls are TRBV10-2 and TRBJ2-1; TRBD2 might be the D (5 bases). V lost 5 bases and J 10 bases, leaving 15 bases between the germline ends. CDR3 length: 13 residues. Germline CDR1 is WSHSY and CDR2 is SAAADI. The CDR3: CASSRAPPGEQFF. The DNA for the CDR3 is TGCGCCAGCAGTCGAGCGCCTCCGGGGGAGCAGTTCTTC.

This clone has a single count. The CDR3 nucleotides read TGTGCCAGCAGCTTGAGGGACAGGGGGGTAACAGATACGCAGTATTTT. The encoded protein is CASSLRDRGVTDTQYF. J is TRBJ2-3 and V is TRBV5-5; 11 bases align to TRBD1. V lost 1 base to trimming and J lost 3 bases; unmatched junction nucleotides: 4. The germline gives CDR1 SGHKS, CDR2 YYEKEE (reference sequence). The CDR3 sequence is 16 residues long.

The rearrangement links TRBV18 to TRBJ2-7; tentative D call: TRBD2 (6 bases). The CDR3 covers 16 residues. Deletions cut 0 bases from V and 0 bases from J, with 12 bases between. Per germline, CDR1 KGHSH and CDR2 LQKENI. The CDR3 sequence is CASSPPGRGPSYEQYF. CDR3 DNA sequence: TGTGCCAGCTCACCACCGGGGCGGGGTCCCTCCTACGAGCAGTACTTC.

The V gene is TRBV28, the J gene TRBJ2-7; TRBD2 might be the D (6 bases). Trimming stripped 4 bases from V and 0 bases from J, with 13 bases between. The V gene's germline CDR1 is MDHEN and CDR2 SYDVKM. The length of the CDR3 is 15 residues. The CDR3 nucleotides read TGTGCCAGCAGTTACGGGGGAGATGTCTCCTACGAGCAGTACTTC. Its translation: CASSYGGDVSYEQYF.

V gene TRBV19 combines with J gene TRBJ1-5, with a tentative D call TRBD1 (6 bases). The germline gives CDR1 LNHDA, CDR2 SQIVND (reference sequence). The CDR3 is 14 residues long. The V and J ends lost 5 bases and 1 base respectively, with 9 bases between them. The DNA for the CDR3 is TGTGCCAGTAGTCTGGACAGAAGCAATCAGCCCCAGCATTTT. Its translation: CASSLDRSNQPQHF. The entire variable domain, with the rest obtained from reference TRBV19 and TRBJ1-5, is as follows: DGGITQSPKYLFRKEGQNVTLSCEQNLNHDAMYWYRQDPGQGLRLIYYSQIVNDFQKGDIAEGYSVSREKKESFPLTVTSAQKNPTAFYLCASSLDRSNQPQHFGDGTRLSIL.

This chain connects TRBV5-1 to TRBJ2-3; 9 bases map to TRBD2. Losses at the gene ends were 4 bases for V and 6 bases for J; bases not matched to a gene: 6. The CDR3 totals 14 residues. Germline V lookup: CDR1 SGHRS, CDR2 YFSETQ. CDR3 residues: CASSLVAGEDTQYF. CDR3 DNA sequence: TGCGCCAGCAGCCTAGTAGCGGGAGAGGATACGCAGTATTTT.

The chain carries TRBV6-4 and TRBJ2-5, with D tentatively TRBD1 (7 bases). Germline values: CDR1 MRHNA, CDR2 SNTAGT. This CDR3 comprises 13 residues. V was shortened by 5 bases and J by 5 bases, with 12 bases between the two germline ends. The CDR3 DNA reads as TGTGCCAGCAGTCGACAGGGAGGCGAGACCCAGTACTTC. Amino acid sequence: CASSRQGGETQYF.

The rearrangement joins TRBV18 to TRBJ1-4; possible D gene TRBD1, 6 bases. Germline assignment: CDR1 KGHSH and CDR2 LQKENI. CDR3 length: 15 amino acids. The V end was cut by 1 base, the J end by 8 bases, with 14 bases between. The CDR3 DNA follows: TGTGCCAGCTCACCACGTGTAACAGGGCGGGAAAAACTGTTTTTT. This codes for CASSPRVTGREKLFF.

The chain has TRBV2 and TRBJ2-5, with 11 nucleotides matching TRBD2. After removal of 6 bases from V and 4 bases from J, the junction contained 7 bases not matched to a gene. CDR1 is SNHLY and CDR2 is FYNNEI in the germline V gene. The CDR3 totals 15 residues. The chain's CDR3 is CASRLLAGVGETQYF. In nucleotides, the CDR3 is TGTGCCAGCAGATTACTAGCGGGAGTGGGAGAGACCCAGTACTTC.

In DNA form, the CDR3 reads TGTGCCAGCAGCTCCACTACCGGGACAGCGGGCGGCGAGCAGTACTTC. It is translated as CASSSTTGTAGGEQYF. The chain is built from TRBV11-2 and TRBJ2-7; D might be TRBD1 (7 bases). The CDR3 totals 16 residues. Looked up from germline, CDR1 is SGHAT and CDR2 is FQNNGV. V was trimmed by 4 bases and J by 6 bases, leaving 22 bases between them.

The J gene is TRBJ1-2, the V gene TRBV28, with TRBD1 as a possible D gene (6 bases). Germline CDR1 MDHEN, CDR2 SYDVKM. This CDR3 is 16 amino acids long. V gave up 1 base and J gave up 5 bases, with 17 bases separating them. The CDR3 sequence: CASSLSGTTSFYGYTF. The CDR3 DNA follows: TGTGCCAGCAGTTTATCGGGGACAACTAGTTTTTATGGCTACACCTTC.

V usage is TRBV27 and J usage is TRBJ1-3, with no clear D. Deletions cut 0 bases from V and 4 bases from J, with 13 bases between. The V gene's germline CDR1 is MNHEY and CDR2 SMNVEV (reference sequence). This CDR3 is built from 16 residues. The CDR3 sequence: CASSLSRTAAGNTIYF. The CDR3 region has the DNA TGTGCCAGCAGTTTATCCAGAACGGCGGCCGGAAACACCATATATTTT.

The chain carries TRBV7-3 and TRBJ1-3; unclear D gene. Germline CDR1 SGHTA, CDR2 FQGTGA. Between the trimmed V and J ends, which lost 7 bases and 0 bases, there was a span of 10 bases. There are 14 residues in the CDR3. In DNA form, the CDR3 reads TGTGCCAGCATCCGCGGAACCTCTGGAAACACCATATATTTT. Protein: CASIRGTSGNTIYF.

The gene calls are TRBV11-2 and TRBJ2-2; 12 bases are shared with TRBD2. CDR1 and CDR2 (germline): SGHAT, FQNNGV. V was clipped by 3 bases and J by 2 bases; unmatched bases: 4. This CDR3 contains 17 residues. The CDR3 reads CASSFTSGGINTGELFF. Here the CDR3 DNA reads TGTGCCAGCAGCTTTACTAGCGGGGGGATCAACACCGGGGAGCTGTTTTTT. Based on the CDR3 plus reference TRBV11-2 and TRBJ2-2, the full variable domain is EAGVAQSPRYKIIEKRQSVAFWCNPISGHATLYWYQQILGQGPKLLIQFQNNGVVDDSQLPKDRFSAERLKGVDSTLKIQPAKLEDSAVYLCASSFTSGGINTGELFFGEGSRLTVL.

CDR3 nucleotides: TGCGCCAGCAGCACAGGACAGCCGGGCTACAATGAGCAGTTCTTC. Translating gives CASSTGQPGYNEQFF. V usage is TRBV5-1 and J usage is TRBJ2-1, with a tentative D call TRBD1 (6 bases). The germline V gene encodes CDR1 SGHRS and CDR2 YFSETQ. The CDR3 loop spans 15 amino acids. Trimming shortened V by 4 bases and J by 3 bases, and 14 bases separated the two germline ends.

V usage is TRBV28 and J usage is TRBJ1-2, with 8 positions matching TRBD1. The germline V gene encodes CDR1 MDHEN and CDR2 SYDVKM. CDR3 length: 14 residues. V shed 5 bases, J shed 4 bases, and the junction held 6 bases outside the gene matches. The chain's CDR3 is CASSPTTGGYGYTF. In DNA, the CDR3 is TGTGCCAGCAGTCCAACTACAGGGGGCTATGGCTACACCTTC.